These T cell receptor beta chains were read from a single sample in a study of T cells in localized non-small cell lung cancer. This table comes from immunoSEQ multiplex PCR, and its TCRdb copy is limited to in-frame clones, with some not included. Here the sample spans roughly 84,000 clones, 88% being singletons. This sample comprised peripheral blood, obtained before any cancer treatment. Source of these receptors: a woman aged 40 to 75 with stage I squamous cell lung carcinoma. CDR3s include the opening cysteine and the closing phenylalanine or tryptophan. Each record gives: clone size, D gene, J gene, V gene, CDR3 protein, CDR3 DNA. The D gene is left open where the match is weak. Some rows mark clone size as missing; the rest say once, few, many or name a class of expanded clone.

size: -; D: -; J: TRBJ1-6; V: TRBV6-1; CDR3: CASSELSGARNSPLHF; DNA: TGTGCCAGCAGTGAATTGAGCGGGGCGAGAAATTCACCCCTCCACTTT
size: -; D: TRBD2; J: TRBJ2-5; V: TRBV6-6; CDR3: CASSLAGGVTQYF; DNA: TGTGCCAGCAGCCTAGCGGGGGGGGTGACCCAGTACTTC
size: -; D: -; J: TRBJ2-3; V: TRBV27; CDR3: CASSFGSTDTQYF; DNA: TGTGCCAGCAGTTTTGGGAGCACAGATACGCAGTATTTT
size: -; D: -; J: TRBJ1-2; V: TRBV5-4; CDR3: CASSFPESSYGYTF; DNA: TGTGCCAGCAGCTTCCCAGAATCCTCCTATGGCTACACCTTC
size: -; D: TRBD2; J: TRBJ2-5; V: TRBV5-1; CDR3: CASNRGLAGGLYQETQYF; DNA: TGCGCCAGCAACCGGGGACTCGCGGGGGGGCTGTACCAAGAGACCCAGTACTTC
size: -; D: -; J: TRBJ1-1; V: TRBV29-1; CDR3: CSVLRGANTEAFF; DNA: TGCAGCGTTTTGAGGGGAGCGAACACTGAAGCTTTCTTT
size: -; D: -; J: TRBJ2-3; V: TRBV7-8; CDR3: CASSLEGTTTDTQYF; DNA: TGTGCCAGCAGCTTAGAAGGGACGACCACAGATACGCAGTATTTT
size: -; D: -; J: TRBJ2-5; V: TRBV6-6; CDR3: CASSYRQAGQETQYF; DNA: TGTGCCAGCAGTTACCGGCAGGCTGGACAAGAGACCCAGTACTTC
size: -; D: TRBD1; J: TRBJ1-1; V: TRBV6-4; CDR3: CASSPQGEGTEAFF; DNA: TGTGCCAGCAGTCCACAGGGGGAAGGCACTGAAGCTTTCTTT
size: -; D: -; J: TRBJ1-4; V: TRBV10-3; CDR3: CATNRATNEKLFF; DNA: TGTGCCACAAACAGGGCAACTAATGAAAAACTGTTTTTT
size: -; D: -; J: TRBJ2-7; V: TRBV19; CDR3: CASSTSGSYEQYF; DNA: -
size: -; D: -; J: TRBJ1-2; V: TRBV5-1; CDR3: CASSLNPGINYGYTF; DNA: TGCGCCAGCAGCTTGAATCCAGGCATTAACTATGGCTACACCTTC
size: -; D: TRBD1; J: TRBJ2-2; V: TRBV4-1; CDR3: CASSGVQGDTGELFF; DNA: TGCGCCAGCAGCGGCGTACAGGGGGACACCGGGGAGCTGTTTTTT
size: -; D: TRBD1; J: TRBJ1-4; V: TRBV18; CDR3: CASSPRDRGREKLFF; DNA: TGTGCCAGCTCACCCCGGGACAGGGGCAGAGAAAAACTGTTTTTT
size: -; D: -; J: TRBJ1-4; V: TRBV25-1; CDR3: CASSPEATNEKLFF; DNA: TGTGCCAGCAGTCCCGAGGCAACTAATGAAAAACTGTTTTTT
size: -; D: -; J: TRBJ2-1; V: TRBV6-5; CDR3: CASGIQGEQFF; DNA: TGTGCCAGCGGGATCCAGGGTGAGCAGTTCTTC
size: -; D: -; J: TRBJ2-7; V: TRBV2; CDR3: CASSEYSTYEQYF; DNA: TGTGCCAGCAGTGAATATAGCACCTACGAGCAGTACTTC
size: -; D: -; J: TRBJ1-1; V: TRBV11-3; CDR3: CASSRDPVAEAFF; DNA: TGTGCCAGCAGCCGGGACCCGGTTGCTGAAGCTTTCTTT
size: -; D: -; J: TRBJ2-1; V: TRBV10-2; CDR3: CASSRTAQVFNEQFF; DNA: TGCGCCAGCAGTCGGACGGCACAGGTGTTCAATGAGCAGTTCTTC
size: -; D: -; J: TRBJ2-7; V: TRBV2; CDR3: CASSQFYYEQYF; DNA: TGTGCCAGCAGTCAGTTCTACTACGAGCAGTACTTC
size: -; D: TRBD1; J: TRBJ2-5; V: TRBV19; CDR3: CASRDRGRGETQYF; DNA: TGTGCCAGTAGAGACAGGGGCCGGGGGGAGACCCAGTACTTC
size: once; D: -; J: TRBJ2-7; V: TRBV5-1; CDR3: CASSLESRGLATNF; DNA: TGCGCCAGCAGCTTGGAATCTAGAGGACTGGCTACTAACTTC
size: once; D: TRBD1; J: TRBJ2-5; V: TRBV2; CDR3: CASRIRSGGTETQYF; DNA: TGTGCCAGCAGGATCCGGTCAGGGGGCACGGAGACCCAGTACTTC
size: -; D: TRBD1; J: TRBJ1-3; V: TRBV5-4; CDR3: CASSSWTGTGNTIYF; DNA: TGTGCCAGCAGCTCCTGGACAGGGACTGGAAACACCATATATTTT
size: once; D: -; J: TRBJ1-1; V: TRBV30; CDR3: CAWSVLGNTEAFF; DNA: TGTGCCTGGAGTGTACTTGGGAACACTGAAGCTTTCTTT
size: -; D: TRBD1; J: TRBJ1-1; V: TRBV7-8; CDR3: CASSLESLDRVRTEAFF; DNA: TGTGCCAGCAGCTTAGAGAGTCTGGACAGGGTAAGGACTGAAGCTTTCTTT
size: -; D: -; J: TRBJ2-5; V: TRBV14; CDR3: CASSQSIFQETQYF; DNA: TGTGCCAGCAGCCAATCCATCTTCCAAGAGACCCAGTACTTC
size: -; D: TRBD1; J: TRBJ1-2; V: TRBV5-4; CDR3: CASSKGQEYGYTF; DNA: TGTGCCAGCAGCAAGGGACAGGAGTATGGCTACACCTTC
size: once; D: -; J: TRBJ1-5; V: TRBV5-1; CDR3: CASSFRGGRQPQHF; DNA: TGCGCCAGCAGCTTTAGGGGGGGACGGCAGCCCCAGCATTTT
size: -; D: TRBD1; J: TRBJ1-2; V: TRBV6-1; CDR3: CASSLDRVANYGYTF; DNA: TGTGCCAGCAGCTTAGACAGGGTCGCTAACTATGGCTACACCTTC
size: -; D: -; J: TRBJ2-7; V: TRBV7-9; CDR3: CASSFPTYISYEQYF; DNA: TGTGCCAGCAGCTTTCCAACCTATATTTCCTACGAGCAGTACTTC
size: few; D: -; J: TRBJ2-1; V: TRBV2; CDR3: CASNRDHYNEQFF; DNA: TGTGCCAGCAACCGGGACCACTACAATGAGCAGTTCTTC
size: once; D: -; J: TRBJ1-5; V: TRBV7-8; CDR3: CASSPGSRGNQPQHF; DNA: TGTGCCAGCAGCCCAGGGTCCCGGGGCAATCAGCCCCAGCATTTT
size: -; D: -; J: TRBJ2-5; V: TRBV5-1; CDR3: CASSLAGGAISQETQYF; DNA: TGCGCCAGCAGCTTGGCTGGGGGGGCAATATCCCAAGAGACCCAGTACTTC
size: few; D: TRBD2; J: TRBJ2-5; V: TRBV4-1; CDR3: CASSQEGTSGGGWETQYF; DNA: TGCGCCAGCAGCCAAGAAGGGACTAGCGGGGGTGGTTGGGAGACCCAGTACTTC
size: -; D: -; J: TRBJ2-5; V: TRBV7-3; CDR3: CASSLAGTQETQYF; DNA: TGTGCCAGCAGCCTTGCCGGGACGCAAGAGACCCAGTACTTC
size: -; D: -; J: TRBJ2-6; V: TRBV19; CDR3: CASTSLVSGANVLTF; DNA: TGTGCCAGTACTAGTCTAGTGTCTGGGGCCAACGTCCTGACTTTC
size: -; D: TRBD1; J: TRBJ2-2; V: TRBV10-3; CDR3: CAISEQGLANTGELFF; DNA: TGTGCCATCAGTGAACAGGGGCTAGCGAACACCGGGGAGCTGTTTTTT
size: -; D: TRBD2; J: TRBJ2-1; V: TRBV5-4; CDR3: CASSSGLAGRNEQFF; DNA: TGTGCCAGCAGCTCGGGACTAGCGGGGAGGAATGAGCAGTTCTTC
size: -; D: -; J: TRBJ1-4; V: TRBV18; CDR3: CASSPRDTNEKLFF; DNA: TGTGCCAGCTCACCACGGGACACTAATGAAAAACTGTTTTTT
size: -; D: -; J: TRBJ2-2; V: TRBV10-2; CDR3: CASSEFRSGELFF; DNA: TGCGCCAGCAGTGAGTTCAGATCCGGGGAGCTGTTTTTT